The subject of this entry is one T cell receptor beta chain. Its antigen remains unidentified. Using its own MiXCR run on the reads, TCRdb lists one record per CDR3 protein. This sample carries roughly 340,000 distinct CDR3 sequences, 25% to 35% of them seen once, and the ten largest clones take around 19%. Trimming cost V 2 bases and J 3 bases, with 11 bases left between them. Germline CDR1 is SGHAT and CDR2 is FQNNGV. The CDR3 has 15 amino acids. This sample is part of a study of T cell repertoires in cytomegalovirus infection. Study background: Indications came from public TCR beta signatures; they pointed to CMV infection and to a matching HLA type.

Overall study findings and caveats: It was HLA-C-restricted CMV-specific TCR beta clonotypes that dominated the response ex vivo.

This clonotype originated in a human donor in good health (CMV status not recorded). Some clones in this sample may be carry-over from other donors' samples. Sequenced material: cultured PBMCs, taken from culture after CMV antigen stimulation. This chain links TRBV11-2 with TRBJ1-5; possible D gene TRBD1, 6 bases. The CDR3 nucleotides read TGTGCCAGCAGCTTACGGGGGGCCCTCAATCAGCCCCAGCATTTT. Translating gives CASSLRGALNQPQHF.